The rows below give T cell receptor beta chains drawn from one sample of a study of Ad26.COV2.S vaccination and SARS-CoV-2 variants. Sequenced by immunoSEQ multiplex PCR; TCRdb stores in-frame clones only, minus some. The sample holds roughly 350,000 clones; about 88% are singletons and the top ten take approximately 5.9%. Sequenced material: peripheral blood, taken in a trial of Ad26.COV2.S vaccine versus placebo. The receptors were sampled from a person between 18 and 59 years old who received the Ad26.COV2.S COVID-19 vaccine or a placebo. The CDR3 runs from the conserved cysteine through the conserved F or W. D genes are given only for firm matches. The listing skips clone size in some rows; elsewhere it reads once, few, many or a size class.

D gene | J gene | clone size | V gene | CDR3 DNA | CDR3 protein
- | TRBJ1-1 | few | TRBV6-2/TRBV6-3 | TGTGCCAGCAGTTCTTTAAGGGGGAACACTGAAGCTTTCTTT | CASSSLRGNTEAFF
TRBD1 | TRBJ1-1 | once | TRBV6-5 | TGTGCCAGTACCGTGACAGGGGGCACTGAAGCTTTCTTT | CASTVTGGTEAFF
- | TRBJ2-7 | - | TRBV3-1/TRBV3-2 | TGTGCCAGCAGCCAGGATAGCTCCTACGAGCAGTACTTC | CASSQDSSYEQYF
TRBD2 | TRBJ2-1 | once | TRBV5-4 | TGTGCCAGCGAACCGGGGAGCGGGAGCTACAATGAGCAGTTCTTC | CASEPGSGSYNEQFF
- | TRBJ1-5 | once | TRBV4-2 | TGTGCCAGCAGCCAGGAACCGAGGGGCAGTCAGCCCCAGCATTTT | CASSQEPRGSQPQHF
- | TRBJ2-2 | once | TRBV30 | TGTGCCTGGTCCCTGTTGTCCCTTGGAACCGGGGAGCTGTTTTTT | CAWSLLSLGTGELFF
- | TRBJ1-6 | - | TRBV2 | TGTGCCAGCAAAGAAGGGAATTCACCCCTCCACTTT | CASKEGNSPLHF
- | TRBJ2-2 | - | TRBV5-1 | TGCGCCAGCAGCACCGGGAGACTGATGACCGGGGAGCTGTTTTTT | CASSTGRLMTGELFF
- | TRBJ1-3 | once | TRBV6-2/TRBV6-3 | - | CASSSSATGNTIYF
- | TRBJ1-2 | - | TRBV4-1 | TGCGCCAGCAGCCAAGACGGTTACAGGGACTATGGCTACACCTTC | CASSQDGYRDYGYTF
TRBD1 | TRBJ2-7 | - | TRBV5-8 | TGTGCCAGCAGCTTAGGACAGGCCTCCTACGAGCAGTACTTC | CASSLGQASYEQYF
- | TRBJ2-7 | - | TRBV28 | TGTGCCAGCAGTCTGAACTACGAGCAGTACTTC | CASSLNYEQYF
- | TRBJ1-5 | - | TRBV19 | TGTGCCAGTAGTATAGTCGGGAGCCGGGTGGATTATCAGCCCCAGCATTTT | CASSIVGSRVDYQPQHF
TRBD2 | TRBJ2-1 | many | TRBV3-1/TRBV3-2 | TGTGCCAGCAGCCTTCTAGCGGGATTGGGGAATGAGCAGTTCTTC | CASSLLAGLGNEQFF
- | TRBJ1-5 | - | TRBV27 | TGTGCCAGCAGTTTATCAGGGAATCAGCCCCAGCATTTT | CASSLSGNQPQHF
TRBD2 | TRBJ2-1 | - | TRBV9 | TGTGCCAGCAGTCTAAGCGGGGTCCCGTCCTACAATGAGCAGTTCTTC | CASSLSGVPSYNEQFF
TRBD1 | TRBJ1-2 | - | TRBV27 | TGTGCCAGCAGTTTACAGGGGGTCGGGGGCTACACCTTC | CASSLQGVGGYTF
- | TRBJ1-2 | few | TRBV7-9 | TGTGCCAGCAGCATCAGTCAGGGCTATGGCTACACCTTC | CASSISQGYGYTF
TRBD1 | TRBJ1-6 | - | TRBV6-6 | TGTGCCAGCACTCAATGGGACAGGGGGCGGTCACCCCTCCACTTT | CASTQWDRGRSPLHF
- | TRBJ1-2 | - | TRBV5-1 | TGCGCCAGCAGCTTGGCCAGGGCTAACTATGGCTACACCTTC | CASSLARANYGYTF
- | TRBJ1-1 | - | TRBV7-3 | TGTGCCAGCAGCGGGGGAGTCTCGAACACTGAAGCTTTCTTT | CASSGGVSNTEAFF
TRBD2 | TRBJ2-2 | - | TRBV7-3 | TGTGCCAGCAGCCCGCAGACTAGCGGGATTACCGGGGAGCTGTTTTTT | CASSPQTSGITGELFF